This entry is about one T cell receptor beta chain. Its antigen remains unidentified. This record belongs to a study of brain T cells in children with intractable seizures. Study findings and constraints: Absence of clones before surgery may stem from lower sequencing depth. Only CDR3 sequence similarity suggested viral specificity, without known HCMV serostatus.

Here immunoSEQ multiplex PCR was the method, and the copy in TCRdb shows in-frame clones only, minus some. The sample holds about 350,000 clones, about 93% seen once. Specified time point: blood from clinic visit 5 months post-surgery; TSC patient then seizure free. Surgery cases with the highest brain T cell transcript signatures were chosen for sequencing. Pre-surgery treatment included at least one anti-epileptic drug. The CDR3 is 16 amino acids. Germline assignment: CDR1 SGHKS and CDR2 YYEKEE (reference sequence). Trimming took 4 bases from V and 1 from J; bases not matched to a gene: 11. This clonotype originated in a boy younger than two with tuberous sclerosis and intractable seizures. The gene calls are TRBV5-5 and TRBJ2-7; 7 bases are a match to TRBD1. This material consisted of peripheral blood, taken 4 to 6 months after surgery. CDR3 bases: TGTGCCAGCAGCCCTTTGCTGTGGGACAGATCCTACGAGCAGTACTTC. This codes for CASSPLLWDRSYEQYF.